This T cell receptor beta chain was observed in a study of blood T cell repertoires in COVID-19. Study-level background: Spain, Italy and the United States supplied samples that represented acute and convalescent COVID-19. From T cells, B-cell-depleted T cells, or PBMCs came the material, which was cDNA or gDNA.

Trimming left V 7 bases short and J 5 bases short, with 11 bases between. Per germline, CDR1 GTSNPN and CDR2 SVGIG (reference sequence). The CDR3 length is 11 residues. Some clones are missing from TCRdb's copy, which holds only in-frame ones; the method was immunoSEQ multiplex PCR. The repertoire has approximately 130,000 clones, around 83% of them found once; the top ten carry 4.3%. This clone was observed once. This TCR derives from a human donor in a cohort sampled during active COVID-19. The sample consisted of peripheral blood. The rearrangement uses TRBV30 and TRBJ1-1; D is possibly TRBD1 (5 bases). CDR3 in DNA: TGTGCCTACACGGGGGGGACTGAAGCTTTCTTT. It specifies CAYTGGTEAFF.